This is a list of T cell receptor beta chains from one sample in a study of T cells in Graves' hyperthyroidism and ophthalmopathy. Using its own MiXCR run on the multiplex PCR reads, TCRdb lists one record per CDR3 protein. The sample has 300,000 to 450,000 distinct CDR3 sequences; approximately 14% are singletons. The sample consisted of blood. The receptors shown here come from a woman aged 55-70 years with Graves' hyperthyroidism. Both conserved end residues are part of each CDR3. A D gene is named only where the DNA matches it firmly. Some rows mark clone size as missing; the rest say once, few, many or name a class of expanded clone.

j_call clone_size d_call v_call cdr3_aa cdr3_nt
TRBJ1-5 few TRBD1 TRBV20-1 CSALPGVDRGNQPQHF TGCAGTGCACTCCCCGGAGTAGACAGGGGCAATCAGCCCCAGCATTTT
TRBJ2-1 many TRBD2 TRBV11-3 CASSLVLAGDQFF TGTGCCAGCAGCTTAGTGCTAGCGGGAGACCAGTTCTTC
TRBJ2-3 few TRBD2 TRBV20-1 CSARDSGGPGTQYF TGCAGTGCTAGAGATTCGGGAGGGCCGGGTACGCAGTATTTT
TRBJ2-7 many NA TRBV5-5 CASSLGAANAYEQYF TGTGCCAGCAGCCTGGGGGCAGCCAACGCCTACGAGCAGTACTTC
TRBJ1-1 NA NA TRBV2 CTSSELQGTEAFF TGTACCAGCAGTGAACTACAGGGCACTGAAGCTTTCTTT
TRBJ2-7 many TRBD2 TRBV28 CASSQAGGPHEQYF TGTGCCAGCAGTCAAGCGGGAGGGCCACACGAGCAGTACTTC
TRBJ2-7 many NA TRBV2 CASSEARNYEQYF TGTGCCAGCAGTGAAGCCCGAAATTACGAGCAGTACTTC
TRBJ1-1 many NA TRBV30 CAWTGLNTEAFF TGTGCCTGGACAGGGCTGAACACTGAAGCTTTCTTT
TRBJ1-5 few NA TRBV29-1 CSAAGGAGQPQHF TGCAGTGCCGCGGGGGGGGCTGGGCAGCCCCAGCATTTT
TRBJ1-4 NA NA TRBV11-2 CASSLGDPNEKLFF TGTGCCAGCAGCTTGGGGGACCCGAATGAAAAACTGTTTTTT
TRBJ2-7 many TRBD2 TRBV16 CASSHSGRLSYEQYF TGTGCCAGCAGTCATAGCGGGAGGCTTTCCTACGAGCAGTACTTC
TRBJ2-7 NA NA TRBV20-1 CSASDYTGSYEQYF TGCAGTGCTAGCGACTACACAGGCTCCTACGAGCAGTACTTC
TRBJ1-3 many NA TRBV11-3 CASSQGVRNTIYF TGTGCCAGCAGCCAGGGAGTCCGAAACACCATATATTTT
TRBJ1-5 many TRBD1 TRBV2 CASSMTGSNQPQHF TGTGCCAGCAGTATGACAGGGAGCAATCAGCCCCAGCATTTT